One and the same sample provided the 23 T cell receptor beta chains below, sequenced in a study of response to subunit inactivated influenza vaccine. TCRdb re-called the RT-PCR reads through MiXCR, storing one row per CDR3 protein. The profile shows about 580,000 distinct CDR3 sequences, 14% of them singletons. Source: PBMCs from blood, taken 12 days after vaccination. The origin of the receptors is a man in his fifties who received an inactivated influenza vaccine.

This clonotype was counted a few times. The chain links TRBV7-8 to TRBJ2-5; no reliable D call. Germline V gene sequence: CDR1 SGHVS, CDR2 FQNEAQ. Trimming pared 4 bases from V and 3 bases from J, leaving 12 bases between. CDR3 length: 14 residues. CDR3 region: CASSSVETEETQYF. CDR3 sequence (DNA): TGTGCCAGCAGCTCCGTAGAGACCGAAGAGACCCAGTACTTC.

The chain employs TRBV5-1 and TRBJ2-3, with 7 bases fitting TRBD1. This CDR3 has 15 amino acids. In germline, CDR1 is SGHRS, CDR2 YFSETQ. The V segment lost 4 bases and the J segment 3 bases; nucleotides outside the gene matches: 8. In nucleotides, the CDR3 is TGCGCCAGCAGCCCTCCGCCGACAGGGACAGATACGCAGTATTTT. It is translated as CASSPPPTGTDTQYF.

V and J are TRBV18 and TRBJ2-7; no firm D call. This CDR3 spans 12 amino acids. V was trimmed by 2 bases and J by 2 bases, leaving 4 bases between them. Germline loops: CDR1 KGHSH, CDR2 LQKENI. The chain's CDR3 is CASSPSPYEQYF. Written as DNA, the CDR3 is TGTGCCAGCTCACCATCTCCCTACGAGCAGTACTTC.

The chain employs TRBV20-1 and TRBJ2-7, with D perhaps being TRBD1 or TRBD2 (6 bases each). The CDR3 extends over 13 amino acids. CDR1 is DFQATT, CDR2 SNEGSKA, per germline (reference sequence). The V and J ends lost 6 bases and 3 bases respectively, with 15 bases between them. CDR3 amino acids: CSAPKGGYYEQYF. The CDR3 nucleotides are TGCAGTGCCCCAAAGGGGGGCTACTACGAGCAGTACTTC.

A single count supports this clonotype. The chain is built from TRBV29-1 and TRBJ2-5; tentative D call: TRBD1 (5 bases). This CDR3 contains 13 residues. Germline assignment: CDR1 SQVTM and CDR2 ANQGSEA. With 7 bases removed from V and 5 bases from J, the gap between germline ends came to 17 bases. CDR3 in amino acids: CSALRSHRETQYF. CDR3 nucleotide sequence: TGCAGCGCCCTAAGATCCCACAGGGAGACCCAGTACTTC. Combining the CDR3 with reference TRBV29-1 and TRBJ2-5 gives the whole variable domain SAVISQKPSRDICQRGTSLTIQCQVDSQVTMMFWYRQQPGQSLTLIATANQGSEATYESGFVIDKFPISRPNLTFSTLTVSNMSPEDSSIYLCSALRSHRETQYFGPGTRLLVL.

This chain connects TRBV27 to TRBJ2-1; 8 bases align to TRBD2. The CDR3 extends over 16 amino acids. The V gene end was trimmed by 0 bases and the J gene end by 9 bases; junction bases not matched to a gene: 10. Germline assignment: CDR1 MNHEY and CDR2 SMNVEV (reference sequence). In nucleotides, the CDR3 is TGTGCCAGCAGTTTATCTCCGGGAGGGAGCTTCCTTGAGCAGTTCTTC. It codes for CASSLSPGGSFLEQFF.

This clonotype was picked up a small number of times. The chain carries TRBV7-9 and TRBJ2-7; 9 bases align to TRBD1. From germline, CDR1 is SEHNR and CDR2 FQNEAQ (reference sequence). This CDR3 has 13 residues. V shed 5 bases, J shed 4 bases, and the junction held 3 bases outside the gene matches. The CDR3 spells CASSRTGVYEQYF. In DNA, the CDR3 is TGTGCCAGCAGCCGGACAGGGGTGTACGAGCAGTACTTC.

The J gene is TRBJ2-5, the V gene TRBV5-1; unclear D gene. Trimming left V 4 bases short and J 5 bases short, with 9 bases between. This CDR3 region has 12 residues. CDR1 is SGHRS and CDR2 is YFSETQ in the germline V gene. The CDR3, as DNA: TGCGCCAGCAGCATGACTGGGGAGACCCAGTACTTC. This translates into CASSMTGETQYF. The whole variable domain, remainder taken from reference TRBV5-1 and TRBJ2-5, is KAGVTQTPRYLIKTRGQQVTLSCSPISGHRSVSWYQQTPGQGLQFLFEYFSETQRNKGNFPGRFSGRQFSNSRSEMNVSTLELGDSALYLCASSMTGETQYFGPGTRLLVL.

This clonotype was seen more than once but under ten times. This chain links TRBV7-3 with TRBJ2-3, with TRBD1 matching over 7 bases. With 0 bases clipped from V and 2 bases from J, the junction kept 2 bases outside the gene matches. The CDR3 sequence is 15 residues long. CDR1 is SGHTA and CDR2 is FQGTGA in the germline V gene. The CDR3 reads CASSLTGTATDTQYF. DNA for the CDR3: TGTGCCAGCAGCTTAACCGGGACAGCCACAGATACGCAGTATTTT.

This clonotype has just a few counts. CDR3: CASSLRPPSGSSYNEQFF. As DNA, the CDR3 is TGTGCCAGCAGCTTAAGACCACCTAGCGGGAGCTCCTACAATGAGCAGTTCTTC. The V and J genes are TRBV7-6 and TRBJ2-1; TRBD2 agrees at 10 bases. Unmatched junction bases numbered 7, after V lost 2 bases and J lost 0 bases. Germline CDR1 SGHVS, CDR2 FNYEAQ. The CDR3 spans 18 residues.

The CDR3 DNA is TGTGCCAGCAGCGACTTAGCGGGAGCAGATACGCAGTATTTT. Translating gives CASSDLAGADTQYF. This chain connects TRBV9 to TRBJ2-3, with 9 bases aligning to TRBD2. The germline CDR1 and CDR2 sequences are SGDLS and YYNGEE. The CDR3 is made up of 14 amino acids. Losses at the gene ends were 3 bases for V and 4 bases for J; bases not matched to a gene: 3.

This clonotype turned up a few times. V is TRBV10-3 and J is TRBJ2-1; 7 positions agree with TRBD2. Germline CDR1 is ENHRY and CDR2 is SYGVKD. V lost 1 base to trimming and J lost 5 bases; unmatched junction nucleotides: 8. This CDR3 spans 16 amino acids. The CDR3 loop is CAISEFGGGNNNEQFF. The CDR3 DNA reads as TGTGCCATCAGTGAGTTCGGCGGGGGAAACAACAATGAGCAGTTCTTC.

This clonotype was picked up many times. J is TRBJ2-4 and V is TRBV12-3 or TRBV12-4; D tentatively reads TRBD1 or TRBD2 (7 bases each). This CDR3 region has 14 residues. The ends were cut back, 6 bases at V and 8 bases at J, with 17 bases in the middle. The CDR3 is CASSRRQGGDIQYF. CDR3 sequence (DNA): TGTGCCAGCAGCAGACGACAGGGAGGGGACATTCAGTACTTC.

This sequence joins TRBV27 and TRBJ1-4, with D unresolved. Trimming took off 3 bases at V and 8 bases at J, with 13 bases between the two ends. This CDR3 is 14 amino acids long. Germline V CDR1 and CDR2: MNHEY, SMNVEV (reference sequence). The DNA of the CDR3 is TGTGCCAGCAGTTTCACGGCCCCCCAGGAAAAACTGTTTTTT. The encoded protein is CASSFTAPQEKLFF.

The chain is built from TRBV27 and TRBJ2-2, with 7 bases aligning to TRBD1. Trimming removed 5 bases from V and 6 bases from J; junction bases left unmatched: 12. This CDR3 is built from 16 residues. The germline V gene encodes CDR1 MNHEY and CDR2 SMNVEV (reference sequence). Written as DNA, the CDR3 is TGTGCCAGCAGTATCCCGACAGGGACGGGATCCGGGGAGCTGTTTTTT. Encoded protein: CASSIPTGTGSGELFF.

The rearrangement links TRBV5-6 to TRBJ2-3; 12 bases map to TRBD2. Germline CDR1 reads SGHDT; CDR2 reads YYEEEE. With 5 bases clipped from V and 6 bases from J, the junction kept 7 bases outside the gene matches. The CDR3 runs 15 residues. The CDR3 reads CASSMTSGSSDTQYF. The CDR3 DNA reads as TGTGCCAGCAGTATGACTAGCGGGAGCTCCGATACGCAGTATTTT.

J is TRBJ1-2 and V is TRBV4-3; 7 positions match TRBD1. The CDR3 contains 15 residues. In germline, CDR1 is LGHNA, CDR2 YSLEER. V dropped 2 bases and J dropped 7; count of bases not matched to a gene: 10. CDR3 protein: CASSQRLTGVGGYTF. CDR3 bases: TGCGCCAGCAGCCAAAGGTTAACAGGGGTTGGTGGCTACACCTTC.

The table lists this clonotype with a few counts. The chain combines TRBV18 with TRBJ2-5; D gene ambiguous. This CDR3 has 15 residues. V was cut by 3 bases and J by 4 bases, with 15 bases left in between. Germline assignment: CDR1 KGHSH and CDR2 LQKENI. The CDR3 sequence is CASSPPLRDVETQYF. CDR3 nucleotides: TGTGCCAGCTCACCCCCCCTACGAGACGTAGAGACCCAGTACTTC.

This rearrangement joins TRBV20-1 to TRBJ2-7, with D unresolved. The CDR3 is made up of 13 amino acids. V was clipped by 0 bases and J by 0 bases, with 6 bases between them. Germline CDR1 and CDR2: DFQATT and SNEGSKA (reference sequence). The CDR3 sequence: CSARDVYSYEQYF. In DNA, the CDR3 is TGCAGTGCTAGAGACGTATACTCCTACGAGCAGTACTTC.

This clonotype was observed a handful of times. The rearrangement joins TRBV12-3 or TRBV12-4 to TRBJ1-1; no clear D. There are 11 residues in the CDR3. The V end was cut by 1 base, the J end by 7 bases, with 4 bases between. CDR3 in amino acids: CASSLGYEAFF. In DNA form, the CDR3 reads TGTGCCAGCAGTTTAGGGTATGAAGCTTTCTTT.

The CDR3: CASSPTQGDTGELFF. In DNA form, the CDR3 reads TGTGCCAGCAGTCCGACGCAGGGAGATACCGGGGAGCTGTTTTTT. The rearrangement links TRBV7-3 to TRBJ2-2; tentatively, D is TRBD1 or TRBD2 (5 bases each). The germline V and J ends were trimmed by 6 bases and 5 bases, with 16 bases remaining between them. CDR1 and CDR2 from the germline V gene are SGHTA and FQGTGA. The CDR3 has 15 amino acids.

This rearrangement joins TRBV11-2 to TRBJ1-2; tentative D call: TRBD1 (6 bases). CDR1 SGHAT and CDR2 FQNNGV come from the germline V gene. V lost 5 bases and J lost 3, with 16 bases in between. The CDR3 is made up of 15 amino acids. CDR3: CASSPSGWGHYGYTF. CDR3 bases: TGTGCCAGCAGCCCGTCAGGATGGGGGCACTATGGCTACACCTTC.

The genes are TRBV6-2 or TRBV6-3 and TRBJ1-1; possibly TRBD1 for D (6 bases). The ends were cut back, 9 bases at V and 0 bases at J, with 23 bases in the middle. CDR3 length equals 17 residues. CDR1 is MNHEY, CDR2 SVGEGT, per germline. CDR3 bases: TGTGCCAGTATGCATAGGGGGGCTCTACAAATGAACACTGAAGCTTTCTTT. Its translation is CASMHRGALQMNTEAFF.